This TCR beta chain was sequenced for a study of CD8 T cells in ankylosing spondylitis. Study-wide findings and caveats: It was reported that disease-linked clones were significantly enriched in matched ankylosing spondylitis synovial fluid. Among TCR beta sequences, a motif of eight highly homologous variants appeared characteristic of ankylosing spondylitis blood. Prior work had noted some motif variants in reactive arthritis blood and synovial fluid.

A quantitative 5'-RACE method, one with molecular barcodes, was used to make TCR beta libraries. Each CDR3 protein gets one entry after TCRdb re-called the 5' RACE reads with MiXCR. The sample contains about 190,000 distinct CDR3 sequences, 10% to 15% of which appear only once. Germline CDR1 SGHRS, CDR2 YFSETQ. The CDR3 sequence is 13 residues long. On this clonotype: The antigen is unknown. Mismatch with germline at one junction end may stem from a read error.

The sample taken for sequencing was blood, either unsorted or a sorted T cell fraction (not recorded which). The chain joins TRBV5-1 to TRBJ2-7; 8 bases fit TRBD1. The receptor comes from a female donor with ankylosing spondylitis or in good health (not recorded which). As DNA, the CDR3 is TGCGCCAGCAGCTGGGACAGGAAGGGCGAGCAGTGCTTC. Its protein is CASSWDRKGEQCF.